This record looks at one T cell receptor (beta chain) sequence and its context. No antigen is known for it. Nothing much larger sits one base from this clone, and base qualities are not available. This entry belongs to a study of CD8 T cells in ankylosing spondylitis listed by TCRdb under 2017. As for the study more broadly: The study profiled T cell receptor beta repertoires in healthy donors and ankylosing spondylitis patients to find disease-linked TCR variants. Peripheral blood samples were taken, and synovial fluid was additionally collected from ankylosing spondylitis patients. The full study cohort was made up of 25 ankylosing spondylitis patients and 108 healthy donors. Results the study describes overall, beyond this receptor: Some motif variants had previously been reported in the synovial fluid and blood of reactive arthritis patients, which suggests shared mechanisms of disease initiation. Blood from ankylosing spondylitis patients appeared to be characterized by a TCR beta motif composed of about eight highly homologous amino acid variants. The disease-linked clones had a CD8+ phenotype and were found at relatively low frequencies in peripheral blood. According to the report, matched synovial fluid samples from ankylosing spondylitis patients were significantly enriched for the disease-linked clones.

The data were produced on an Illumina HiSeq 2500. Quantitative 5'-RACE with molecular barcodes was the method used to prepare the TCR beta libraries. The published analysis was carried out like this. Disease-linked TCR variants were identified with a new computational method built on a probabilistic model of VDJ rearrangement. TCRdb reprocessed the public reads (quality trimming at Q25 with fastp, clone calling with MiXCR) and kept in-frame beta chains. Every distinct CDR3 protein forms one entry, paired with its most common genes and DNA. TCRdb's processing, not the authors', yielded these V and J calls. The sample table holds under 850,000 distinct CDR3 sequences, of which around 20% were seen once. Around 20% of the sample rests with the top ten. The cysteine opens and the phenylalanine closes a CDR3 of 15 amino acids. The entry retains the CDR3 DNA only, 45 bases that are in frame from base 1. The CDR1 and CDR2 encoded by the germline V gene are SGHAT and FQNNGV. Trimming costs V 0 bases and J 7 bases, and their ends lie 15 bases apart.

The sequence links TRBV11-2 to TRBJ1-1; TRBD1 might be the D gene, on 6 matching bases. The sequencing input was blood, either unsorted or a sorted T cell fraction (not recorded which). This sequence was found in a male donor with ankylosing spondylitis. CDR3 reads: CASSLELYRDGEAFF. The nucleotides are TGTGCCAGCAGCTTAGAGCTGTACAGGGACGGTGAAGCTTTCTTT.